Each of the 29 T cell receptor beta chains below was sequenced from the same sample in a study of cytomegalovirus exposure and HLA in healthy donors. Amplification used 60 Vbeta primers and 13 Jbeta primers. Profiled with immunoSEQ multiplex PCR; TCRdb holds only in-frame clones, not every one. The profile covers approximately 150,000 clones, with 76% appearing a single time and under 1.5% taken by the ten largest. Sequences were obtained from PBMCs. Every receptor here comes from a man between 60 and 70 years old in good health and CMV-seronegative.

V and J are TRBV14 and TRBJ1-2, with TRBD1 matching over 9 bases. V shed 1 base, J shed 5 bases, and the junction held 11 bases outside the gene matches. The CDR3 covers 17 residues. Germline values: CDR1 SGHDN, CDR2 FVKESK. The CDR3, as DNA: TGTGCCAGCAGCCAAGTCCTCAACAGGGGGCGGGAATATGGCTACACCTTC. This translates into CASSQVLNRGREYGYTF. The variable domain in full, completed from reference TRBV14 and TRBJ1-2, reads EAGVTQFPSHSVIEKGQTVTLRCDPISGHDNLYWYRRVMGKEIKFLLHFVKESKQDESGMPNNRFLAERTGGTYSTLKVQPAELEDSGVYFCASSQVLNRGREYGYTFGSGTRLTVV.

This clone was counted between two and nine times. The V and J genes are TRBV28 and TRBJ2-7; possibly TRBD1 for D (5 bases). Germline V gives CDR1 MDHEN, CDR2 SYDVKM. V gave up 7 bases and J gave up 3 bases, with 16 bases separating them. CDR3 length: 14 amino acids. The CDR3 DNA reads as TGTGCCAGCACCTTAGGGCGGACAAGCTACGAGCAGTACTTC. Its protein is CASTLGRTSYEQYF.

This sequence joins TRBV4-3 and TRBJ2-2; TRBD2 might be the D (6 bases). V lost 0 bases, J lost 7 bases, and 15 bases lay in between. CDR1 and CDR2 from the germline V gene are LGHNA and YSLEER. The CDR3 consists of 16 residues. DNA of the CDR3: TGCGCCAGCAGCCAAGAAGGACCTAGCGATGGCGGGGAGCTGTTTTTT. Its translation is CASSQEGPSDGGELFF.

The gene calls are TRBV7-3 and TRBJ2-2, with 8 bases fitting TRBD1. The trim removed 4 bases at V and 0 bases at J, leaving 7 bases unmatched. Per germline, CDR1 SGHTA and CDR2 FQGTGA. The CDR3 is 17 amino acids. CDR3 sequence: CASSSQGGRSNTGELFF. The CDR3, as DNA: TGTGCCAGCAGCTCACAGGGGGGAAGGTCGAACACCGGGGAGCTGTTTTTT. Using reference TRBV7-3 and TRBJ2-2 for the parts outside the CDR3, the full variable domain is GAGVSQTPSNKVTEKGKYVELRCDPISGHTALYWYRQSLGQGPEFLIYFQGTGAADDSGLPNDRFFAVRPEGSVSTLKIQRTERGDSAVYLCASSSQGGRSNTGELFFGEGSRLTVL.

The rearrangement links TRBV7-2 to TRBJ2-5; 11 nucleotides agree with TRBD2. The germline CDR1 and CDR2 sequences are SGHTA and FQGNSA. The CDR3 sequence is 14 residues long. The V segment lost 3 bases and the J segment 5 bases; nucleotides outside the gene matches: 2. CDR3 sequence reads: CASSFSGRAETQYF. The CDR3 nucleotides are TGTGCCAGCAGCTTTAGCGGGAGGGCGGAGACCCAGTACTTC.

The J gene is TRBJ2-7, the V gene TRBV9; 10 nucleotides agree with TRBD1. V shed 3 bases and J 5 bases; nucleotides not matched to a gene: 5. Per germline, CDR1 SGDLS and CDR2 YYNGEE. The CDR3 extends over 14 amino acids. CDR3 amino acids: CASSDGTGVDEQYF. DNA for the CDR3: TGTGCCAGCAGCGATGGGACAGGGGTCGACGAGCAGTACTTC.

The chain couples TRBV7-6 to TRBJ2-7; 8 nucleotides match TRBD1. The CDR3 is 16 residues long. J was trimmed by 7 bases and V by 5 bases; bases with no gene match: 16. Germline values: CDR1 SGHVS, CDR2 FNYEAQ. CDR3 nucleotides: TGTGCCAGCAGCGTTGAGACGACAGGGGCGCGCGGGGAGCAGTACTTC. Translation: CASSVETTGARGEQYF.

Worth noting for this clone: Sequence at one end of the junction differs from germline and may be a read error. The V call is TRBV6-6, the J call TRBJ2-3, with a possible D match to TRBD2 (6 bases). CDR1 is MNHNY, CDR2 SVGAGI, per germline (reference sequence). The CDR3 is 14 residues long. The CDR3 protein is CACRTNLGTDTQYF. CDR3 nucleotide sequence: TGTGCCTGCAGGACTAATTTAGGGACAGATACGCAGTATTTT.

The chain combines TRBV30 with TRBJ1-3; no firm D call. Deletions cut 0 bases from V and 2 bases from J, with 5 bases between. The CDR3 sequence is 13 residues long. Germline V gene sequence: CDR1 GTSNPN, CDR2 SVGIG (reference sequence). CDR3 amino acids: CAWSVQTGNTIYF. As DNA, the CDR3 is TGTGCCTGGAGTGTACAGACTGGAAACACCATATATTTT. Drawing the rest from reference TRBV30 and TRBJ1-3, the complete variable domain is SQTIHQWPATLVQPVGSPLSLECTVEGTSNPNLYWYRQAAGRGLQLLFYSVGIGQISSEVPQNLSASRPQDRQFILSSKKLLLSDSGFYLCAWSVQTGNTIYFGEGSWLTVV.

This chain uses TRBV7-2 with TRBJ1-6, with D hard to call. Trimming left V 5 bases short and J 4 bases short, with 3 bases between. The CDR3 loop spans 12 amino acids. Germline V gene sequence: CDR1 SGHTA, CDR2 FQGNSA. CDR3 sequence: CASSQYNSPLHF. CDR3 bases: TGTGCCAGCAGCCAGTATAATTCACCCCTCCACTTT.

The chain links TRBV4-1 to TRBJ2-7, with a weak D call TRBD1 (6 bases). The germline V and J ends were trimmed by 2 bases and 4 bases, with 15 bases remaining between them. This CDR3 spans 15 amino acids. Germline V CDR1 and CDR2: MGHRA, YSYEKL. This CDR3 is CASSQTGRLGYEQYF. The CDR3 DNA reads as TGCGCCAGCAGCCAAACAGGGCGTCTAGGATACGAGCAGTACTTC.

This sequence joins TRBV28 and TRBJ2-1; D is undetermined. CDR1 is MDHEN and CDR2 is SYDVKM in the germline V gene. V gave up 8 bases and J gave up 4 bases, with 12 bases separating them. This CDR3 has 13 amino acids. The DNA for the CDR3 is TGTGCCAGCTCCGATCCGGGTTACAATGAGCAGTTCTTC. As protein: CASSDPGYNEQFF.

The genes are TRBV7-2 and TRBJ2-3; tentatively, D is TRBD1 (6 bases). The V end was cut by 4 bases, the J end by 3 bases, with 14 bases between. Germline CDR1 reads SGHTA; CDR2 reads FQGNSA. CDR3 length: 15 residues. Written as DNA, the CDR3 is TGTGCCAGCAGCTCACAGGGTAATCCGACAGATACGCAGTATTTT. Protein product: CASSSQGNPTDTQYF.

Only a few counts were recorded for this clone. The rearrangement uses TRBV7-6 and TRBJ2-1; 15 nucleotides match TRBD2. The V gene's germline CDR1 is SGHVS and CDR2 FNYEAQ. The length of the CDR3 is 15 residues. The V gene end was trimmed by 6 bases and the J gene end by 7 bases; junction bases not matched to a gene: 4. CDR3 DNA: TGTGCCAGCAGAACCGGGACTAGCGGGGGGAATGAGCAGTTCTTC. Translated: CASRTGTSGGNEQFF.

The chain has TRBV5-4 and TRBJ1-2; the match to TRBD1 covers 9 bases. Per germline, CDR1 SGHNT and CDR2 YYREEE (reference sequence). The CDR3 consists of 18 residues. V lost 2 bases to trimming and J lost 3 bases; unmatched junction nucleotides: 14. DNA for the CDR3: TGTGCCAGCAGCTTTGGAGGTACGGGACAGGGACTCTACTATGGCTACACCTTC. Translating it yields CASSFGGTGQGLYYGYTF.

The DNA for the CDR3 is TGTGCCAGCAGTGGGAACAGGGGGCTGGGTAATTCACCCCTCCACTTT. This encodes CASSGNRGLGNSPLHF. The genes are TRBV2 and TRBJ1-6, with 9 bases fitting TRBD1. This CDR3 contains 16 residues. The V segment lost 4 bases and the J segment 6 bases; nucleotides outside the gene matches: 7. The germline V gene encodes CDR1 SNHLY and CDR2 FYNNEI. Complete variable domain (other parts from reference TRBV2 and TRBJ1-6): EPEVTQTPSHQVTQMGQEVILRCVPISNHLYFYWYRQILGQKVEFLVSFYNNEISEKSEIFDDQFSVERPDGSNFTLKIRSTKLEDSAMYFCASSGNRGLGNSPLHFGNGTRLTVT.

This chain connects TRBV4-2 to TRBJ2-4, with D unclear. The CDR3 totals 17 residues. V was shortened by 3 bases and J by 0 bases, with 15 bases between the two germline ends. The germline CDR1 and CDR2 sequences are LGHNA and YNFKEQ. The CDR3 is CASSHDGLRLAKNIQYF. CDR3 nucleotide sequence: TGTGCCAGCAGCCATGATGGCTTGAGGCTAGCCAAAAACATTCAGTACTTC.

The J gene is TRBJ2-3, the V gene TRBV9; D uncertain. V was clipped by 0 bases and J by 5 bases, with 7 bases between them. Germline loops: CDR1 SGDLS, CDR2 YYNGEE. The CDR3 contains 13 residues. The DNA of the CDR3 is TGTGCCAGCAGCGTAGGGTCCAGAGATACGCAGTATTTT. Translating gives CASSVGSRDTQYF.

This chain connects TRBV28 to TRBJ2-1; TRBD2 matches at 11 bases. The CDR3 has 16 amino acids. V dropped 8 bases and J dropped 5; count of bases not matched to a gene: 11. Germline CDR1 is MDHEN and CDR2 is SYDVKM. The CDR3: CASSGGGLAVNNEQFF. CDR3 nucleotide sequence: TGTGCCAGCTCTGGAGGGGGACTAGCGGTGAACAATGAGCAGTTCTTC.

The rearrangement uses TRBV6-7 and TRBJ1-2; maybe TRBD1 (6 bases). TRBV6-7 qualifies as an ORF whose function is uncertain. The CDR3 sequence is 14 residues long. V shed 9 bases and J shed 5 bases, with 19 bases lying between them. The CDR3 DNA reads as TGTGCCAGTGACGATAGGGGGAGGGAGTATGGCTACACCTTC. It codes for CASDDRGREYGYTF.

V and J are TRBV4-2 and TRBJ2-2; D unclear. The CDR3 covers 14 residues. Trimming stripped 5 bases from V and 5 bases from J, with 12 bases between. Germline loops: CDR1 LGHNA, CDR2 YNFKEQ. In nucleotides, the CDR3 is TGTGCCAGCAGCTTGGGCACACGAACCGGGGAGCTGTTTTTT. Translation gives CASSLGTRTGELFF.

V usage is TRBV28 and J usage is TRBJ2-7; D is undetermined. The V end was cut by 5 bases, the J end by 0 bases, with 14 bases between. CDR1 MDHEN and CDR2 SYDVKM come from the germline V gene. This CDR3 has 15 amino acids. CDR3 bases: TGTGCCAGCAGTCTTGACGGCCCTAGCTCCTACGAGCAGTACTTC. The encoded protein is CASSLDGPSSYEQYF.

The V and J genes are TRBV18 and TRBJ2-1; 13 bases map to TRBD2. The CDR3 contains 17 residues. Trimming took 2 bases from V and 7 from J; bases not matched to a gene: 8. Germline V CDR1 and CDR2: KGHSH, LQKENI. CDR3 in DNA: TGTGCCAGCTCACCATTCACTAGCGGGAGGGGTGATAATGAGCAGTTCTTC. This gives the protein CASSPFTSGRGDNEQFF.

This clone was seen a single time. V usage is TRBV25-1 and J usage is TRBJ1-4; a weak D match, TRBD1 (5 bases). V was shortened by 3 bases and J by 5 bases, with 13 bases between the two germline ends. Germline loops: CDR1 MGHDK, CDR2 SYGVNS. This CDR3 has 15 residues. The DNA of the CDR3 is TGTGCCAGCAGTGACCATCTGACAGACAATGAAAAACTGTTTTTT. It encodes CASSDHLTDNEKLFF.

This clone has more than one count but fewer than ten. This chain uses TRBV19 with TRBJ1-5; no definite D call. The germline V gene encodes CDR1 LNHDA and CDR2 SQIVND (reference sequence). This CDR3 is 13 amino acids long. Trimming took off 5 bases at V and 3 bases at J, with 8 bases between the two ends. The CDR3 spells CASSEHYNQPQHF. The CDR3 DNA is TGTGCCAGTAGTGAACACTACAATCAGCCCCAGCATTTT.

This rearrangement joins TRBV30 to TRBJ1-1, with D perhaps matching TRBD1 (5 bases). Trimming removed 1 base from V and 4 bases from J, with 16 bases in between. In germline, CDR1 is GTSNPN, CDR2 SVGIG (reference sequence). The CDR3 loop spans 15 amino acids. The CDR3 here is CAWSALRGSGTEAFF. CDR3 sequence (DNA): TGTGCCTGGAGTGCTCTTAGGGGCTCGGGCACTGAAGCTTTCTTT.

The DNA of the CDR3 is TGTGCCATCAGTGAGTCGATTGAGGGGGCCAGGATCAATGGCTACACCTTC. This sequence encodes CAISESIEGARINGYTF. This chain links TRBV10-3 with TRBJ1-2, with 7 positions matching TRBD1. This CDR3 has 17 amino acids. The trim removed 0 bases at V and 6 bases at J, leaving 13 bases unmatched. Germline-derived CDR1 and CDR2 are ENHRY and SYGVKD.

The chain employs TRBV2 and TRBJ1-2; D possibly corresponds to TRBD1 (6 bases). This CDR3 is built from 11 residues. Germline V gives CDR1 SNHLY, CDR2 FYNNEI. V lost 8 bases, J lost 3 bases, and 7 bases lay in between. CDR3: CASDRHYGYTF. In DNA form, the CDR3 reads TGTGCCAGCGACAGGCACTATGGCTACACCTTC.

CDR3 loop: CSALDTNQPQHF. The CDR3 DNA sequence: TGCAGCGCGTTAGACACCAATCAGCCCCAGCATTTT. This chain joins TRBV29-1 and TRBJ1-5; D gene unclear. There are 12 residues in the CDR3. Per the germline V gene, CDR1 is SQVTM and CDR2 is ANQGSEA. Trimming stripped 7 bases from V and 3 bases from J, with 10 bases between.